This T cell receptor beta chain comes out of a study of shared clonotypes between healthy human individuals. Study overall: Contributing individuals were two females and a few males aged 18 to 49.

Repertoires were generated with immunoSEQ multiplex PCR, while TCRdb's copy carries only in-frame clones and drops some. The sample has under 2.5 million clones, less than 95% seen once. This clone has a single count. Its cognate antigen is unknown. Germline V gene sequence: CDR1 GTSNPN, CDR2 SVGIG (reference sequence). V trimming: 4 bases; J trimming: 6 bases; junction bases outside the gene matches: 6. This CDR3 comprises 14 residues. Division of CD4+ cells produced a CD45RA+ naive subset and a CD45RA-negative memory subset. Study conclusions and caveats: Naive subsets generally had larger estimated richness than memory subsets. Clonotype sharing across donors was expected to vary with sequencing depth.

The source is a man in his late teens or twenties in good health. Some clones in this sample may be carry-over from other donors' samples. The specimen was naive CD4+ T cells from PBMCs. Subset meaning: CD45RA+ positively selected. This rearrangement joins TRBV30 to TRBJ2-3, with 11 bases matching TRBD2. CDR3 nucleotide sequence: TGTGCCTGGACGACTAGCGGGATTGCGGATACGCAGTATTTT. Amino acids: CAWTTSGIADTQYF.